This T cell receptor beta chain was identified during a study of OX40 agonist ivuxolimab in advanced cancers. Here immunoSEQ multiplex PCR was the method, and the copy in TCRdb shows in-frame clones only, minus some. The sample has approximately 80,000 clones, less than 95% seen once; the top ten hold more than 0.25%. The junction had 7 bases not matched to a gene; V was cut back by 1 base and J by 14 bases. Germline V CDR1 and CDR2: SGHTA, FQGNSA. The CDR3 is 14 amino acids. The V gene is TRBV7-2, the J gene TRBJ2-3; 12 nucleotides line up with TRBD2. This clonotype was obtained from an adult with an advanced solid tumor such as melanoma, head and neck, liver or kidney cancer. The sample in question was CD4+ or CD8+ T cells sorted from blood, obtained in a trial of the OX40 agonist ivuxolimab. The CDR3 DNA follows: TGTGCCAGCAGCTTAGTCGGACTAGCGGGACCCCCGTATTTT. Its translation: CASSLVGLAGPPYF.